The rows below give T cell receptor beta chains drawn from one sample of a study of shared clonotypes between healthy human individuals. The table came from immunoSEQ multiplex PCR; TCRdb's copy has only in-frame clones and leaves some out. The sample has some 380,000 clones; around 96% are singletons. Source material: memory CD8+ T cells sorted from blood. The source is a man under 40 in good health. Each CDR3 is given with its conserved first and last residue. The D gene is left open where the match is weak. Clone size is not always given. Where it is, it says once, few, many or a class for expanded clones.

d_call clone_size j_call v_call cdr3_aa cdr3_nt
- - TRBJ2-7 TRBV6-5 CASSHEQGTLRVQYF TGTGCCAGCAGCCACGAACAGGGCACGTTAAGGGTGCAGTACTTC
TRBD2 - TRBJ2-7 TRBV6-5 CASSYGSGIGEQYF TGTGCCAGCAGTTATGGTAGCGGGATAGGCGAGCAGTACTTC
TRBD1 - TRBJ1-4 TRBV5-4 CASSFSGTAATKLFF TGTGCCAGCAGCTTTAGTGGGACAGCTGCTACAAAACTGTTTTTT
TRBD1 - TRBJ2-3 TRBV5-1 CASSPGQGGTDTQYF TGCGCCAGCAGCCCGGGACAGGGGGGCACAGATACGCAGTATTTT
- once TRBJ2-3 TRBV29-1 CSVQRTSTDTQYF TGCAGCGTGCAGCGGACTAGCACAGATACGCAGTATTTT
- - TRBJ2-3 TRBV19 CASSIDRRGADTQYF TGTGCCAGTAGTATAGATCGGAGGGGAGCAGATACGCAGTATTTT
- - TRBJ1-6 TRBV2 CASSPSRQLSYNSPLHF TGTGCCAGCAGTCCCTCAAGACAGCTCTCCTATAATTCACCCCTCCACTTT
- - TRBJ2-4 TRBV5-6 CASSLQGVGHIQYF TGTGCCAGCAGCCTGCAGGGAGTCGGTCACATTCAGTACTTC
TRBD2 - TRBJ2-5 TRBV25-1 CASSEYPRLAGEETQYF TGTGCCAGCAGTGAATATCCCCGACTAGCGGGAGAGGAGACCCAGTACTTC
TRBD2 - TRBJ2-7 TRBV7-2 CASSLLGTSGSEQYF TGTGCCAGCAGCTTGTTGGGGACTAGCGGGAGCGAGCAGTACTTC
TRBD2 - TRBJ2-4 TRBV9 CASSLGTSGRITQAKNIQYF TGTGCCAGCAGCCTCGGGACTAGCGGGAGGATAACCCAAGCCAAAAACATTCAGTACTTC
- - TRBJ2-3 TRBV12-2 CASRLERTVHLAGGTDTQYF TGTGCAAGTCGCTTAGAAAGGACAGTCCACCTTGCGGGAGGCACAGATACGCAGTATTTT
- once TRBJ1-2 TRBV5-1 CASSLEGSYTF TGCGCCAGCAGCTTGGAGGGCAGCTACACCTTC
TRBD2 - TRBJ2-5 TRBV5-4 CASSPTSGRAQYF TGTGCCAGCAGCCCCACTAGCGGGAGGGCCCAGTACTTC
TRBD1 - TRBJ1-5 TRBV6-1 CAAVNGTGGGQPQHF TGTGCAGCAGTCAACGGGACAGGGGGCGGTCAGCCCCAGCATTTT
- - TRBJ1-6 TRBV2 CASSEGRVNSPLHF TGTGCCAGCAGTGAAGGCAGGGTTAATTCACCCCTCCACTTT
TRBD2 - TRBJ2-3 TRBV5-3 CARSPIAGGGTDTQYF TGTGCCAGAAGTCCCATAGCGGGAGGGGGCACAGATACGCAGTATTTT
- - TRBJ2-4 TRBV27 CASSPGHKNIQYF TGTGCCAGCAGTCCGGGACACAAAAACATTCAGTACTTC
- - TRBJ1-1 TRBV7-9 CASRTGNTEAFF TGTGCCAGCAGGACAGGGAACACTGAAGCTTTCTTT
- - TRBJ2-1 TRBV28 CASGPYNEQFF TGTGCCAGCGGCCCCTACAATGAGCAGTTCTTC
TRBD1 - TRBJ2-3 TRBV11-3 CASSLGQGFTDTQYF TGTGCCAGCAGCCTGGGACAGGGGTTCACAGATACGCAGTATTTT
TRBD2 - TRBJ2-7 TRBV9 CASSVGGGLAGGRFYEQYF TGTGCCAGCAGCGTAGGAGGGGGACTAGCGGGAGGAAGGTTCTACGAGCAGTACTTC
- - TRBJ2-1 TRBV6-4 CASSGSRVGEQFF TGTGCCAGCAGTGGATCGCGGGTAGGTGAGCAGTTCTTC
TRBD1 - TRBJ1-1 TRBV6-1 CASSQTGRLNTEAFF TGTGCCAGCAGTCAGACAGGGAGGTTGAACACTGAAGCTTTCTTT
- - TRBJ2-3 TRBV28 CASTEAGADTQYF TGTGCCAGCACCGAAGCAGGGGCAGATACGCAGTATTTT
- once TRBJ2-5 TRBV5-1 CASSLAKRQETQYF TGCGCCAGCAGCTTGGCGAAACGCCAAGAGACCCAGTACTTC
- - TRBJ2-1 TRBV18 CASSPTGSPYNEQFF TGTGCCAGCTCACCTACAGGGTCCCCCTACAATGAGCAGTTCTTC
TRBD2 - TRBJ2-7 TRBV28 CASRRGTSGYEQYF TGTGCCAGCAGACGAGGGACTAGCGGGTACGAGCAGTACTTC
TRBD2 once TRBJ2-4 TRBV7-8 CASSSTSVLAKNIQYF TGTGCCAGCAGCTCCACTAGCGTGTTAGCCAAAAACATTCAGTACTTC
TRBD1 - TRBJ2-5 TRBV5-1 CASSPRTGGETQYF TGCGCCAGCAGCCCAAGGACAGGGGGAGAGACCCAGTACTTC
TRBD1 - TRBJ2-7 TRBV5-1 CASSTDRTYEQYF TGCGCCAGCAGCACGGACAGGACCTACGAGCAGTACTTC
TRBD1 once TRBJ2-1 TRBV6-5 CASSYRGQGSDQFF TGTGCCAGCAGTTACCGGGGACAGGGGTCCGATCAGTTCTTC
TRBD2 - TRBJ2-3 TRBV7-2 CASSLIGLAGVKLTQYF TGTGCCAGCAGCTTAATCGGACTAGCGGGAGTCAAGCTTACGCAGTATTTT
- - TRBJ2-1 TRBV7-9 CASSLGPRNEQFF TGTGCCAGCAGCTTAGGGCCTCGCAATGAGCAGTTCTTC
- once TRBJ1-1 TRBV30 CAWSAGGARNTEAFF TGTGCCTGGAGCGCAGGAGGGGCGCGGAACACTGAAGCTTTCTTT
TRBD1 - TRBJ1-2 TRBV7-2 CASSLGASGQPYGYTF TGTGCCAGCAGCTTAGGAGCCTCGGGACAGCCCTATGGCTACACCTTC
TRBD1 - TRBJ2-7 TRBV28 CASSLPRGRSYEQYF TGTGCCAGCAGTTTACCTAGGGGGCGCTCCTACGAGCAGTACTTC
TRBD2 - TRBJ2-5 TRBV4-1 CASSRRLAGDGETQYF TGCGCCAGCAGCCGAAGACTAGCGGGAGACGGGGAGACCCAGTACTTC
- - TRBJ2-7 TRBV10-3 CAISAQGYEQYF TGTGCCATCTCGGCGCAGGGTTACGAGCAGTACTTC
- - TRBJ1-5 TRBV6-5 CASGGGYGNQPQHF TGTGCCAGCGGGGGGGGCTATGGCAATCAGCCCCAGCATTTT
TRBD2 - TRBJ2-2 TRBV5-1 CASSSPGLATGELFF TGCGCCAGCAGCTCACCGGGACTAGCGACCGGGGAGCTGTTTTTT
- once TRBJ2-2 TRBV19 CASRIIIGRVNGELFF TGTGCCAGCAGAATAATAATCGGGCGAGTAAACGGGGAGCTGTTTTTT
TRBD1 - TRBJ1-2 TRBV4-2 CASSPRDRDYGYTF TGTGCCAGCAGCCCCCGGGACAGGGACTATGGCTACACCTTC
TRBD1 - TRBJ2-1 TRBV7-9 CASSQVTGTNEQFF TGTGCCAGCAGCCAAGTGACAGGGACGAATGAGCAGTTCTTC
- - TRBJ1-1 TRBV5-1 CASSLGWQGPHWSTEAFF TGCGCCAGCAGCTTGGGATGGCAGGGCCCACATTGGAGCACTGAAGCTTTCTTT
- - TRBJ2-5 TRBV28 CASSLNQETQYF TGTGCCAGCAGTTTAAACCAAGAGACCCAGTACTTC
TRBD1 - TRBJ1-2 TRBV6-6 CASSYGTGEGYTF TGTGCCAGCAGTTACGGGACAGGGGAAGGCTACACCTTC
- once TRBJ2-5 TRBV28 CASSLPLGLVGETQYF TGTGCCAGCAGTTTACCGCTCGGTCTAGTGGGGGAGACCCAGTACTTC